This TCR beta chain was retrieved from a study of T cell changes during pregnancy in multiple sclerosis. Produced via immunoSEQ multiplex PCR; TCRdb's table is partial and in-frame only. The sample lists 30,000 to 45,000 clones; 91% were seen once. The sequence was collected from a female donor with multiple sclerosis, enrolled in a pregnancy study. Sequenced material: CD8+ T cells from peripheral blood mononuclear cells, taken in the second trimester of pregnancy.

The CDR3 here is CASSPPQGNLLSEKLFF. Here the CDR3 DNA reads TGTGCCAGCAGCCCTCCACAGGGGAATCTTCTTTCTGAAAAACTGTTTTTT. The chain couples TRBV7-9 to TRBJ1-4, with TRBD1 identical over 7 bases. With 5 bases clipped from V and 7 bases from J, the junction kept 16 bases outside the gene matches. This CDR3 has 17 amino acids. Per germline, CDR1 SEHNR and CDR2 FQNEAQ (reference sequence). The full variable domain, completed using reference TRBV7-9 and TRBJ1-4, is DTGVSQNPRHKITKRGQNVTFRCDPISEHNRLYWYRQTLGQGPEFLTYFQNEAQLEKSRLLSDRFSAERPKGSFSTLEIQRTEQGDSAMYLCASSPPQGNLLSEKLFFGSGTQLSVL.